This TCR beta chain was sequenced in a study of T cells in Graves' hyperthyroidism and ophthalmopathy (dated by TCRdb to the late 2010s). Broadly, across the study: Peripheral blood was sampled at the time of initial diagnosis, prior to any treatment. In several Graves' hyperthyroidism patients, the study also compared T-cell repertoires from thyroid tissue with T-cell repertoires from blood. Following sampling, methimazole starting at 30 mg daily was given to hyperthyroidism patients, and high-dose intravenous methylprednisolone was given to ophthalmopathy patients. A discovery cohort of roughly 100 patients, roughly 45 with Graves' ophthalmopathy and 57 with stable Graves' hyperthyroidism, was used to find distinguishing TCR V-J signatures. Whether ophthalmopathy could be predicted prospectively was tested in an independent validation cohort made up of 18 hyperthyroidism patients plus 17 patients who later progressed to ophthalmopathy. TCR Vbeta CDR3 sequencing of some 140 peripheral blood samples (43 ophthalmopathy, roughly 74 hyperthyroidism and some 17 progressor patients) is reported in the paper. The 90 to 100 discovery patients were randomly divided into training and test sets at a 7:3 ratio.

Including the terminal cysteine and phenylalanine, the CDR3 comprises 16 residues. Kept here is only the CDR3 DNA, which spans 48 bases and is read in frame from base 1. V is reduced by 5 bases and J by 5 bases, leaving a spacing of 21 bases between them. CDR1 is given as SGHVS and CDR2 as FNYEAQ, both from the germline V gene. Moderately to severely active disease, a Clinical Activity Score of at least 3, a NOSPECS grade of at least 4, and a duration under 3 months were present in ophthalmopathy patients. Any patient with an uncontrolled infection, another autoimmune disease, pregnancy or lactation was excluded. Diagnoses were established on the basis of clinical symptoms, serum thyroxine and TRAb, thyroid ultrasound, and orbital computed tomography. PBMCs were separated from 8 to 10 ml of fresh peripheral blood using Ficoll-Paque density gradient centrifugation. Trizol reagent was used to extract total RNA, and RNA quality was then checked on an Agilent 2100 Bioanalyzer.

TCR beta CDR3 regions were amplified from RNA transcripts. For the first round of RT-PCR on the TCR CDR3, the HTBI primer set was used together with the Qiagen OneStep RT-PCR kit. A second multiplex PCR round built the libraries, followed by size selection and purification. The libraries were sequenced on an Illumina HiSeq2000 using paired-end 100 bp reads. The paper's processing steps were these. Raw data were processed with SOAPnuke, discarding reads with adapters, uncalled bases, mean Phred below 15, or no exact constant-primer or identifier match. High-quality paired reads were merged with COPE v1.2.5, and unique nucleotide sequences were defined as clonotypes. MiTCR v1.1 was used to align the clonotypes against IMGT TRBV, TRBD and TRBJ reference segments. Only V-J combinations with frequency above 0.0001, covering about 99% of repertoires, were analysed. The TCS score was defined as the ratio of F50 (clonal expansion) to E x V (chaos), calculated using BLOSUM62-based TCRdist between CDR3 peptides within each V-J. Welch's t-statistics and random forest reduced roughly 530 V-J features to 13, which were used in a naive Bayes classifier (R e1071). The raw public data were reprocessed by TCRdb itself: fastp quality trimming at Q25, MiXCR clonotype calling, in-frame beta chains only. Rows are unified per CDR3 protein, each entry keeping the most common DNA and genes. TCRdb, not the original authors, processed these V and J calls. Counted in this sample were 410,000 or so distinct CDR3 sequences; about 14% of them appeared once. The ten largest account for 13% of the sample.

What the work shows at the level of the full study, not this receptor alone: No statistical method was used to set the sample size in advance, and investigators knew the group allocation. In validation, the model predicted progression to ophthalmopathy with 55% to 71% sensitivity and roughly 75% specificity, a median of 6.5 months before onset. Ophthalmopathy was separated from stable hyperthyroidism by a 13 V-J signature model, with around 90% sensitivity and just over 81% specificity obtained in cross-validation and 80%/75% obtained in testing. Blood samples also contained most of the expanded thyroid clonotypes (frequency above 0.001), which suggests that blood repertoires may reflect thyroid immune responses.

This clonotype was counted at least ten times. The clone's antigen remains unknown. Base quality data are lacking; no much larger clone is found one base away. The chain is made from TRBV7-6 and TRBJ1-2; possibly the D gene is TRBD1, per 6 matching bases. Sequencing input: blood. The TCR comes from a man aged 18 to 29 with Graves' ophthalmopathy. CDR3 protein: CASSPEGGGAFYGYTF. The DNA is TGTGCCAGCAGCCCAGAGGGGGGGGGCGCTTTTTATGGCTACACCTTC.